Listed here are 7 T cell receptor beta chains from one sample, sequenced in a study of T-cell memory formation after mild COVID-19 (dated by TCRdb to 2020 to 2023). The library was obtained by 5' RACE. Sequencing instrument: Illumina NovaSeq 6000. Through fastp at Q25 and MiXCR, TCRdb rebuilt clones from the public reads, retaining in-frame beta chains. Rows merge per CDR3 protein into single entries with the most common DNA and genes. The sample table holds hundreds of thousands of distinct CDR3 sequences, of which around 15% were seen once. About a fifth of the sample rests with the top ten. Sequencing input: PBMCs or a T cell subset sorted from them (not recorded which). These receptors were obtained from a man aged 18 to 35 who had mild COVID-19 (a few samples of this study predate the infection). The sample titles of this study are shuffled in the database, so cell type and time point are left out; the donor was told from shared clones.

The chain carries TRBV4-2 and TRBJ1-1; 7 bases fit TRBD1. Trimming took 1 base from V and 5 from J; bases not matched to a gene: 7. Per germline, CDR1 LGHNA and CDR2 YNFKEQ. This CDR3 is built from 15 residues. The CDR3 coding sequence is TGTGCCAGCAGCCAAGTTTACAGGGGCAAGACTGAAGCTTTCTTT. This sequence encodes CASSQVYRGKTEAFF.

This chain links TRBV4-2 with TRBJ2-1; tentatively, D is TRBD1 (7 bases). The V gene's germline CDR1 is LGHNA and CDR2 YNFKEQ. V lost 3 bases and J lost 8, with 17 bases in between. The CDR3 has 15 residues. CDR3 bases: TGTGCCAGCAGCCATAGCGGACAGGCAAAGGATGAGCAGTTCTTC. Its translation is CASSHSGQAKDEQFF.

Only a few counts were recorded for this clonotype. This sequence joins TRBV18 and TRBJ2-1, with a possible D match to TRBD1 (5 bases). The germline gives CDR1 KGHSH, CDR2 LQKENI. V lost 3 bases and J 4 bases, leaving 19 bases between the germline ends. This CDR3 comprises 17 residues. CDR3 loop: CASSPRQPTVTYNEQFF. CDR3 nucleotide sequence: TGTGCCAGCTCACCTCGACAGCCCACAGTTACGTACAATGAGCAGTTCTTC.

This clonotype was seen at least ten times. The chain uses TRBV4-3 and TRBJ1-2, with TRBD1 identical over 8 bases. V was clipped by 0 bases and J by 4 bases; unmatched bases: 10. Germline V gives CDR1 LGHNA, CDR2 YSLEER. The CDR3 runs to 17 residues. The CDR3 sequence is CASSQDLHPGGVYGYTF. CDR3 sequence (DNA): TGCGCCAGCAGCCAAGATCTCCATCCAGGGGGCGTCTATGGCTACACCTTC.

V gene TRBV27 combines with J gene TRBJ1-4; possibly TRBD1 for D (5 bases). This CDR3 is 15 amino acids long. Germline V gene data show CDR1 as MNHEY and CDR2 as SMNVEV (reference sequence). V was shortened by 3 bases and J by 10 bases, with 18 bases between the two germline ends. The CDR3 DNA follows: TGTGCCAGCAGTTTTAGGGACGGTGGCTTAGGAAAACTGTTTTTT. It codes for CASSFRDGGLGKLFF. The full variable domain, rest sourced from reference TRBV27 and TRBJ1-4, is EAQVTQNPRYLITVTGKKLTVTCSQNMNHEYMSWYRQDPGLGLRQIYYSMNVEVTDKGDVPEGYKVSRKEKRNFPLILESPSPNQTSLYFCASSFRDGGLGKLFFGSGTQLSVL.

J is TRBJ2-3 and V is TRBV10-1; 7 bases agree with TRBD1. This CDR3 is 17 amino acids long. Germline CDR1 and CDR2: WNHNN and SYGVQD (reference sequence). The V segment lost 3 bases and the J segment 3 bases; nucleotides outside the gene matches: 12. CDR3: CASSESRGQYRTDTQYF. DNA of the CDR3: TGCGCCAGCAGTGAATCGAGGGGGCAGTATCGTACAGATACGCAGTATTTT.

The chain couples TRBV6-6 to TRBJ1-4, with D possibly being TRBD1 (6 bases). Trimming left V 5 bases short and J 10 bases short, with 23 bases between. Germline CDR1 is MNHNY and CDR2 is SVGAGI (reference sequence). There are 16 residues in the CDR3. Written as DNA, the CDR3 is TGTGCCAGCAGTCCTCCCGGCGGGCCCGGAGGGGGAAAACTGTTTTTT. Amino acids: CASSPPGGPGGGKLFF.